A single sample is the source of the 32 T cell receptor beta chains below, sequenced in a study of blood T cell repertoires in COVID-19. Sequencing used immunoSEQ multiplex PCR; TCRdb keeps in-frame clones, though not all of them. The repertoire holds roughly 150,000 clones, with approximately 80% as singletons. The sample consisted of peripheral blood. These receptors all come from a man in his sixties with acute or convalescent COVID-19.

The rearrangement joins TRBV9 to TRBJ1-4; 7 nucleotides match TRBD1. Germline V lookup: CDR1 SGDLS, CDR2 YYNGEE. CDR3 length: 15 amino acids. Trimming removed 4 bases from V and 6 bases from J; junction bases left unmatched: 9. The DNA for the CDR3 is TGTGCCAGCAGCATGGGGGCAGGACAGGATGAAAAACTGTTTTTT. Protein: CASSMGAGQDEKLFF.

The chain uses TRBV6-1 and TRBJ2-2, with D perhaps matching TRBD2 (6 bases). This CDR3 comprises 16 residues. The V gene lost 2 bases and the J gene lost 3 bases, with 13 bases spanning the gap. Germline assignment: CDR1 MNHNS and CDR2 SASEGT. The CDR3 sequence: CASSETSGFDTGELFF. The CDR3 nucleotides are TGTGCCAGCAGTGAAACCAGCGGGTTTGACACCGGGGAGCTGTTTTTT.

This chain uses TRBV29-1 with TRBJ1-1; D not certain. From germline, CDR1 is SQVTM and CDR2 ANQGSEA. The V gene lost 5 bases and the J gene lost 8 bases, with 15 bases spanning the gap. CDR3 size: 12 residues. The CDR3 DNA reads as TGCAGCGTTATGGAGGTCGGGGTAGAAGCTTTCTTT. Translation gives CSVMEVGVEAFF.

The rearrangement joins TRBV14 to TRBJ1-2; 7 bases are shared with TRBD1. With 4 bases clipped from V and 4 bases from J, the junction kept 9 bases outside the gene matches. This CDR3 contains 15 residues. From germline, CDR1 is SGHDN and CDR2 FVKESK. The chain's CDR3 is CASSPKQGITYGYTF. The CDR3 coding sequence is TGTGCCAGCAGCCCAAAACAGGGGATTACCTATGGCTACACCTTC.

This clone has a handful of counts. The CDR3 DNA is TGTGCCAGCAGCCCCGGGACAGGGGGCTTTGGCTACACCTTC. Translation gives CASSPGTGGFGYTF. The rearrangement joins TRBV9 to TRBJ1-2; 12 bases match TRBD1. This CDR3 is 14 amino acids long. From germline, CDR1 is SGDLS and CDR2 YYNGEE. The V gene end was trimmed by 4 bases and the J gene end by 7 bases; junction bases not matched to a gene: 5.

The V gene is TRBV27, the J gene TRBJ2-7; TRBD2 might be the D (5 bases). Germline V gene data show CDR1 as MNHEY and CDR2 as SMNVEV (reference sequence). The CDR3 covers 11 residues. Trimming took 8 bases from V and 4 from J, leaving 9 bases between them. The CDR3 here is CASGSWYEQYF. CDR3 nucleotides: TGTGCCAGCGGGAGTTGGTACGAGCAGTACTTC.

The chain uses TRBV19 and TRBJ2-7; D perhaps matches TRBD1 (6 bases). V gave up 6 bases and J gave up 1 base, with 19 bases separating them. The germline gives CDR1 LNHDA, CDR2 SQIVND (reference sequence). This CDR3 contains 16 residues. The CDR3 DNA is TGTGCCAGTAGCCCTACGGCAGGGGTCATATCCTACGAGCAGTACTTC. This encodes CASSPTAGVISYEQYF.

The chain joins TRBV7-7 to TRBJ2-3, with 8 bases that match TRBD2. CDR1 SSHAT and CDR2 FNYEAQ come from the germline V gene (reference sequence). The CDR3 covers 15 residues. Trimming took 6 bases from V and 3 from J; bases not matched to a gene: 8. The CDR3 DNA reads as TGTGCCAGCAGTCGGGGGGGCGTGGGAACAGATACGCAGTATTTT. It specifies CASSRGGVGTDTQYF.

The rearrangement uses TRBV5-1 and TRBJ2-3, with TRBD2 identical over 9 bases. Germline V lookup: CDR1 SGHRS, CDR2 YFSETQ. The CDR3 has 14 residues. Trimming removed 1 base from V and 5 bases from J; junction bases left unmatched: 2. CDR3 sequence: CASSLSGRLDTQYF. The CDR3 DNA reads TGCGCCAGCAGCTTGAGCGGGAGGTTAGATACGCAGTATTTT.

The CDR3 sequence: CASRGSGSFTGELFF. The CDR3 DNA follows: TGTGCCAGCAGGGGGAGCGGGAGCTTCACCGGGGAGCTGTTTTTT. The chain joins TRBV28 to TRBJ2-2, with 8 bases aligning to TRBD2. There are 15 residues in the CDR3. Germline loops: CDR1 MDHEN, CDR2 SYDVKM. The V segment lost 6 bases and the J segment 4 bases; nucleotides outside the gene matches: 7.

The CDR3 region has the DNA TGTGCCAGCAGCCCCGGGGGGGCCACTGAAGCTTTCTTT. Translated: CASSPGGATEAFF. The J gene is TRBJ1-1, the V gene TRBV11-2, with D perhaps TRBD1 (6 bases). The V end lost 5 bases, the J end lost 4 bases, and 11 bases lay between the germline ends. Germline V gene lookup returns CDR1 SGHAT and CDR2 FQNNGV. This CDR3 has 13 amino acids.

The gene calls are TRBV7-2 and TRBJ2-1; TRBD2 matches at 8 bases. Germline V gene sequence: CDR1 SGHTA, CDR2 FQGNSA. V shed 5 bases, J shed 11 bases, and the junction held 11 bases outside the gene matches. CDR3 length: 14 amino acids. The chain's CDR3 is CASSSPGTRGKQFF. The CDR3 DNA sequence: TGTGCCAGCAGCAGTCCCGGGACTAGGGGGAAGCAGTTCTTC.

This chain links TRBV12-3 or TRBV12-4 with TRBJ2-2, with a tentative D call TRBD2 (6 bases). Trimming stripped 4 bases from V and 6 bases from J, with 9 bases between. This CDR3 is built from 13 residues. For the CDR3, the DNA is TGTGCCAGCAGTTGGAGGGGTTCCGGGGAGCTGTTTTTT. The encoded protein is CASSWRGSGELFF.

This clone was detected only once. V and J are TRBV5-5 and TRBJ2-7, with D perhaps TRBD1 (6 bases). The germline CDR1 and CDR2 sequences are SGHKS and YYEKEE (reference sequence). The CDR3 consists of 15 residues. The germline V and J ends were trimmed by 4 bases and 0 bases, with 14 bases remaining between them. CDR3 protein: CASSRDGQNSYEQYF. In DNA form, the CDR3 reads TGTGCCAGCAGCAGGGATGGACAGAACTCCTACGAGCAGTACTTC.

The V call is TRBV4-2, the J call TRBJ2-3; 7 nucleotides align to TRBD1. Per germline, CDR1 LGHNA and CDR2 YNFKEQ. This CDR3 spans 15 amino acids. V shed 7 bases and J 3 bases; nucleotides not matched to a gene: 10. The DNA of the CDR3 is TGTGCCAGCACAAGAGGGGGCATGGGAACAGATACGCAGTATTTT. It yields the protein CASTRGGMGTDTQYF.

The rearrangement uses TRBV5-5 and TRBJ2-7; the match to TRBD1 covers 9 bases. CDR3 length: 14 amino acids. The trim removed 1 base at V and 3 bases at J, leaving 2 bases unmatched. Germline-derived CDR1 and CDR2 are SGHKS and YYEKEE (reference sequence). The CDR3 here is CASSLTGGIYEQYF. The CDR3 nucleotides are TGTGCCAGCAGCTTGACAGGGGGCATCTACGAGCAGTACTTC.

As DNA, the CDR3 is TGTGCCAGCGGGGAACAGGGGAGCTCCTACGAGCAGTACTTC. Translated: CASGEQGSSYEQYF. The rearrangement uses TRBV2 and TRBJ2-7; 7 bases map to TRBD1. This CDR3 region has 14 residues. Germline CDR1 reads SNHLY; CDR2 reads FYNNEI. V lost 8 bases and J lost 0; bases outside the gene matches: 7.

J is TRBJ2-1 and V is TRBV19; 8 nucleotides match TRBD1. V trimming: 5 bases; J trimming: 4 bases; junction bases outside the gene matches: 10. CDR1 LNHDA and CDR2 SQIVND come from the germline V gene (reference sequence). The CDR3 is made up of 16 amino acids. CDR3 protein: CASSPTRDRQYNEQFF. CDR3 DNA sequence: TGTGCCAGTAGTCCTACCCGGGACAGGCAGTACAATGAGCAGTTCTTC. The full variable domain, rest sourced from reference TRBV19 and TRBJ2-1, is DGGITQSPKYLFRKEGQNVTLSCEQNLNHDAMYWYRQDPGQGLRLIYYSQIVNDFQKGDIAEGYSVSREKKESFPLTVTSAQKNPTAFYLCASSPTRDRQYNEQFFGPGTRLTVL.

V gene TRBV4-3 combines with J gene TRBJ2-7, with 7 bases fitting TRBD1. The V gene end was trimmed by 4 bases and the J gene end by 0 bases; junction bases not matched to a gene: 9. CDR1 LGHNA and CDR2 YSLEER come from the germline V gene. This CDR3 comprises 16 residues. The CDR3 coding sequence is TGCGCCAGCAGCCCCGATTCGGGACAGATCTCCTACGAGCAGTACTTC. This encodes CASSPDSGQISYEQYF.

Notes on this clone: A single base separates this from a much larger clone, so it may be a read error. V is TRBV7-9 and J is TRBJ1-1, with D possibly TRBD1 on 6 matching bases. Germline lookup yields CDR1 SEHNR and CDR2 FQNEAQ (reference sequence). Trimming cost V 5 bases and J 1 base, with 8 bases left between them. This CDR3 contains 13 residues. DNA of the CDR3: TGTGCCAGCAGCGTACAGGGGAACACTGAAGCTTTCTTT. Protein product: CASSVQGNTEAFF.

This clone was found a few times. The chain uses TRBV5-6 and TRBJ1-4; a possible D gene is TRBD1 (6 bases). Trimming stripped 2 bases from V and 8 bases from J, with 13 bases between. Germline V lookup: CDR1 SGHDT, CDR2 YYEEEE. This CDR3 contains 14 residues. The CDR3 sequence is CASSFSGAGEKLFF. As DNA, the CDR3 is TGTGCCAGCAGCTTCTCAGGGGCTGGGGAAAAACTGTTTTTT.

The chain combines TRBV7-2 with TRBJ2-2; D might be TRBD1 (5 bases). Germline CDR1 SGHTA, CDR2 FQGNSA. V was shortened by 4 bases and J by 7 bases, with 13 bases between the two germline ends. The CDR3 runs to 14 residues. CDR3 coding DNA: TGTGCCAGCAGCTCCTCGTGGGGCCTCGGGGAGCTGTTTTTT. It is translated as CASSSSWGLGELFF.

The chain uses TRBV3-1 (or the pseudogene TRBV3-2) and TRBJ2-4; D might be TRBD2 (5 bases). Germline loops: CDR1 LGHDT, CDR2 YNNKEL (reference sequence). CDR3 length: 15 amino acids. V lost 0 bases and J lost 12, with 18 bases in between. This CDR3 reads CASSQDLLARENQYF. The CDR3 DNA reads TGTGCCAGCAGCCAAGATCTTCTAGCTCGGGAAAATCAGTACTTC.

V usage is TRBV7-9 and J usage is TRBJ2-4; D call uncertain. The CDR3 has 16 residues. CDR1 and CDR2 from the germline V gene are SEHNR and FQNEAQ (reference sequence). Deletions cut 5 bases from V and 5 bases from J, with 19 bases between. The CDR3: CASSPQRAIMENIQYF. The CDR3, as DNA: TGTGCCAGCAGCCCCCAACGCGCAATTATGGAAAACATTCAGTACTTC.

The chain couples TRBV6-6 to TRBJ1-1, with 10 bases lining up with TRBD1. Germline V gives CDR1 MNHNY, CDR2 SVGAGI (reference sequence). The CDR3 covers 15 residues. V shed 5 bases, J shed 2 bases, and the junction held 5 bases outside the gene matches. CDR3 bases: TGTGCCAGCAGTCTACCGACAGGGGGCAACACTGAAGCTTTCTTT. Translating gives CASSLPTGGNTEAFF.

This clone occurred a few times. The chain joins TRBV14 to TRBJ1-1; no reliable D call. V was trimmed by 1 base and J by 6 bases, leaving 12 bases between them. The CDR3 contains 14 residues. CDR1 SGHDN and CDR2 FVKESK come from the germline V gene. CDR3 sequence: CASSQAGGLAEAFF. The CDR3 DNA reads TGTGCCAGCAGCCAAGCTGGAGGGTTGGCTGAAGCTTTCTTT.

The chain uses TRBV2 and TRBJ2-7, with TRBD2 matching 10 bases. V gave up 4 bases and J gave up 0 bases; unmatched junction bases: 9. Germline lookup yields CDR1 SNHLY and CDR2 FYNNEI. CDR3 length equals 17 residues. CDR3 region: CASSGGSGRPISYEQYF. CDR3 coding DNA: TGTGCCAGCAGTGGGGGTAGCGGGAGGCCGATCTCCTACGAGCAGTACTTC.

V is TRBV5-1 and J is TRBJ1-3; TRBD1 matches at 9 bases. Germline V CDR1 and CDR2: SGHRS, YFSETQ. This CDR3 region has 14 residues. J gave up 8 bases and V 0 bases, and 3 bases lay outside the gene matches. CDR3 in DNA: TGCGCCAGCAGCTTGGGACAGGGGGACTACACCATATATTTT. Its translation: CASSLGQGDYTIYF. Full variable domain (outside the CDR3, taken from reference TRBV5-1 and TRBJ1-3): KAGVTQTPRYLIKTRGQQVTLSCSPISGHRSVSWYQQTPGQGLQFLFEYFSETQRNKGNFPGRFSGRQFSNSRSEMNVSTLELGDSALYLCASSLGQGDYTIYFGEGSWLTVV.

The chain recombines TRBV6-4 with TRBJ2-1; TRBD2 matches 8 bases. Unmatched junction bases numbered 7, after V lost 0 bases and J lost 6 bases. The CDR3 spans 16 residues. CDR1 MRHNA and CDR2 SNTAGT come from the germline V gene. CDR3 in amino acids: CASSDSPSGGLNEQFF. The CDR3 nucleotides read TGTGCCAGCAGTGACTCACCAAGCGGGGGCCTCAATGAGCAGTTCTTC.

The chain combines TRBV28 with TRBJ2-2; TRBD2 aligns across 14 bases. There are 18 residues in the CDR3. In germline, CDR1 is MDHEN, CDR2 SYDVKM. With 6 bases clipped from V and 5 bases from J, the junction kept 11 bases outside the gene matches. CDR3 DNA sequence: TGTGCCAGCAGCACGGGACTAGCGGGAGAGGTTGGGACCGGGGAGCTGTTTTTT. Translating it yields CASSTGLAGEVGTGELFF.

V and J are TRBV19 and TRBJ2-4; possible D gene TRBD2, 6 bases. The CDR3 sequence is 15 residues long. Trimming took off 3 bases at V and 8 bases at J, with 17 bases between the two ends. The germline CDR1 and CDR2 sequences are LNHDA and SQIVND (reference sequence). DNA of the CDR3: TGTGCCAGTAGTATTATAGGGTCGGGGGTGGACATTCAGTACTTC. It specifies CASSIIGSGVDIQYF.

This sequence joins TRBV7-9 and TRBJ2-7; D possibly corresponds to TRBD1 (6 bases). V lost 1 base and J lost 6, with 13 bases in between. The CDR3 sequence is 14 residues long. The germline V gene encodes CDR1 SEHNR and CDR2 FQNEAQ (reference sequence). The CDR3 nucleotides read TGTGCCAGCAGCTTAGGTGTGCTGGGGGCCGAGCAGTACTTC. It specifies CASSLGVLGAEQYF.